Below are 23 T cell receptor beta chains sequenced from a single sample in a study of blood T cell repertoires in COVID-19. The assay was immunoSEQ multiplex PCR, and TCRdb's table has in-frame clones only and misses some. The sample shows approximately 330,000 clones, approximately 83% of them seen only once. Sequencing input: PBMCs or T cells enriched from blood (not recorded which). Receptor source: a woman aged 40 to 50 with acute COVID-19.

The chain couples TRBV28 to TRBJ1-5; 7 bases are shared with TRBD1. Germline-derived CDR1 and CDR2 are MDHEN and SYDVKM. CDR3 length: 17 amino acids. J was trimmed by 7 bases and V by 5 bases; bases with no gene match: 17. CDR3 coding DNA: TGTGCCAGCAGTCGTACAGGGGCTTTGAGGACTGGACAGCCCCAGCATTTT. Its protein is CASSRTGALRTGQPQHF.

There are a few counts of this clone. One end of the junction does not line up with germline, which may come from a read error. This chain uses TRBV7-4 with TRBJ1-2; no clear D gene. The CDR3 sequence is 12 residues long. Germline values: CDR1 SGHVT, CDR2 SQSDAQ. The DNA for the CDR3 is TGCCAGCCGGCGCGGTCCGGGTATGGCTACACCTTC. Encoded protein: CQPARSGYGYTF.

The chain links TRBV6-5 to TRBJ1-1; D call uncertain. CDR1 MNHEY and CDR2 SVGAGI come from the germline V gene. The CDR3 has 13 amino acids. The V end was cut by 7 bases, the J end by 0 bases, with 9 bases between. CDR3 in amino acids: CASTYGVNTEAFF. The CDR3 region has the DNA TGTGCCAGCACCTACGGGGTGAACACTGAAGCTTTCTTT.

The J gene is TRBJ1-5, the V gene TRBV3-1 (or the pseudogene TRBV3-2); 8 nucleotides align to TRBD1. Germline CDR1 is LGHDT and CDR2 is YNNKEL (reference sequence). V trimming: 2 bases; J trimming: 5 bases; junction bases outside the gene matches: 2. CDR3 length equals 14 residues. The CDR3 DNA is TGTGCCAGCAGCCAACACAGGGGGGATCAGCCCCAGCATTTT. Amino acid sequence: CASSQHRGDQPQHF.

V gene TRBV9 combines with J gene TRBJ1-5; D gene uncertain. The CDR3 has 16 residues. The germline V gene encodes CDR1 SGDLS and CDR2 YYNGEE. Trimming took 2 bases from V and 5 from J, leaving 17 bases between them. The CDR3 sequence is CASSVPISGEDQPQHF. The CDR3 DNA follows: TGTGCCAGCAGCGTCCCCATCTCCGGCGAGGATCAGCCCCAGCATTTT.

The genes are TRBV7-2 and TRBJ1-4; TRBD1 might be the D (6 bases). Germline loops: CDR1 SGHTA, CDR2 FQGNSA. V lost 1 base, J lost 7 bases, and 13 bases lay in between. This CDR3 contains 15 residues. CDR3: CASSLGGQPFEKLFF. Written as DNA, the CDR3 is TGTGCCAGCAGCTTAGGCGGACAGCCGTTTGAAAAACTGTTTTTT. Combining the CDR3 with reference TRBV7-2 and TRBJ1-4 gives the whole variable domain GAGVSQSPSNKVTEKGKDVELRCDPISGHTALYWYRQSLGQGLEFLIYFQGNSAPDKSGLPSDRFSAERTGGSVSTLTIQRTQQEDSAVYLCASSLGGQPFEKLFFGSGTQLSVL.

CDR3 amino acids: CASSEYRLAGGNEQFF. CDR3 in DNA: TGTGCCAGCAGTGAATATCGGCTAGCGGGGGGCAATGAGCAGTTCTTC. This chain uses TRBV25-1 with TRBJ2-1, with 11 bases fitting TRBD2. This CDR3 region has 16 residues. Losses at the gene ends were 0 bases for V and 6 bases for J; bases not matched to a gene: 4. Germline CDR1 MGHDK, CDR2 SYGVNS.

The table lists this clone with a few counts. The genes are TRBV28 and TRBJ1-5; 8 positions agree with TRBD1. The CDR3 extends over 16 amino acids. Germline V gene lookup returns CDR1 MDHEN and CDR2 SYDVKM. Germline trimming cut 6 bases from V and 3 bases from J; bases unmatched to any gene: 10. This CDR3 is CASSRTGKDFNQPQHF. The CDR3 nucleotides read TGTGCCAGCAGCCGGACAGGGAAAGACTTCAATCAGCCCCAGCATTTT.

The sample holds one count of this clone. V gene TRBV9 combines with J gene TRBJ2-7; 9 bases map to TRBD1. The germline V gene encodes CDR1 SGDLS and CDR2 YYNGEE. Germline trimming cut 6 bases from V and 3 bases from J; bases unmatched to any gene: 16. The CDR3 spans 17 residues. The CDR3 is CASTRGVWSGQGYEQYF. The CDR3 nucleotides are TGTGCCAGCACCCGGGGGGTTTGGTCGGGACAGGGCTACGAGCAGTACTTC.

The rearrangement links TRBV6-1 to TRBJ2-3; no clear D gene. The CDR3 runs 12 residues. The germline CDR1 and CDR2 sequences are MNHNS and SASEGT. V lost 2 bases, J lost 15 bases, and 15 bases lay in between. CDR3 nucleotides: TGTGCCAGCAGTGAACTAACCGCCCTCGTTTATTTT. Translated: CASSELTALVYF.

The rearrangement links TRBV28 to TRBJ1-1; 12 nucleotides match TRBD1. The germline V gene encodes CDR1 MDHEN and CDR2 SYDVKM. Losses at the gene ends were 2 bases for V and 11 bases for J; bases not matched to a gene: 12. The CDR3 covers 16 residues. The CDR3 nucleotides read TGTGCCAGCAGTTTAATTTTCGGGACAGGGGGCATTGGTGCTTTCTTT. It encodes CASSLIFGTGGIGAFF.

The chain joins TRBV7-9 to TRBJ1-1, with D unclear. V was clipped by 5 bases and J by 0 bases, with 7 bases between them. Germline V gene lookup returns CDR1 SEHNR and CDR2 FQNEAQ (reference sequence). CDR3 size: 13 residues. The CDR3 sequence: CASSKEVNTEAFF. CDR3 bases: TGTGCCAGCAGCAAGGAGGTGAACACTGAAGCTTTCTTT.

The chain has TRBV10-3 and TRBJ2-5; 7 bases fit TRBD1. Germline lookup yields CDR1 ENHRY and CDR2 SYGVKD. The J segment lost 1 base and the V segment lost 2 bases, leaving 10 bases of the junction unmatched. The CDR3 runs 17 residues. CDR3 sequence reads: CAISENLRDSVQETQYF. The CDR3 bases are TGTGCCATCAGTGAGAACCTCCGGGACAGCGTCCAAGAGACCCAGTACTTC.

The V gene is TRBV19, the J gene TRBJ1-5, with TRBD1 as a possible D gene (6 bases). Trimming removed 3 bases at V and 2 bases at J, with 14 bases between. The CDR3 covers 16 residues. The germline V gene has CDR1 LNHDA and CDR2 SQIVND (reference sequence). CDR3: CASSILGARGNQPQHF. CDR3 coding DNA: TGTGCCAGTAGTATTTTGGGGGCGCGAGGCAATCAGCCCCAGCATTTT.

The chain couples TRBV15 to TRBJ1-2; 7 bases fit TRBD1. Losses at the gene ends were 5 bases for V and 7 bases for J; bases not matched to a gene: 10. Germline V gene sequence: CDR1 LNHNV, CDR2 YYDKDF (reference sequence). The CDR3 has 14 amino acids. CDR3 protein: CATSPGGAGGGYTF. CDR3 bases: TGTGCCACCAGCCCTGGGGGAGCAGGGGGTGGCTACACCTTC.

The chain recombines TRBV11-2 with TRBJ1-6; D possibly corresponds to TRBD1 (6 bases). The CDR3 loop spans 15 amino acids. V lost 2 bases and J 9 bases, leaving 14 bases between the germline ends. Germline CDR1 and CDR2: SGHAT and FQNNGV. Here the CDR3 DNA reads TGTGCCAGCAGCTTAAGGGGACAAAGTAGTTCACCCCTCCACTTT. Residues: CASSLRGQSSSPLHF.

J is TRBJ2-2 and V is TRBV7-8; D is possibly TRBD2 (5 bases). Trimming left V 2 bases short and J 2 bases short, with 12 bases between. Looked up from germline, CDR1 is SGHVS and CDR2 is FQNEAQ. This CDR3 is built from 16 residues. For the CDR3, the DNA is TGTGCCAGCAGCTTATTTACGGGGTCCAACACCGGGGAGCTGTTTTTT. As protein: CASSLFTGSNTGELFF.

The gene calls are TRBV19 and TRBJ1-5; 7 bases match TRBD1. The CDR3 has 15 residues. Germline V lookup: CDR1 LNHDA, CDR2 SQIVND (reference sequence). V lost 6 bases to trimming and J lost 2 bases; unmatched junction nucleotides: 7. The CDR3 reads CASSANDRGNQPQHF. The CDR3, as DNA: TGTGCCAGTAGCGCCAACGACAGGGGCAATCAGCCCCAGCATTTT. The whole variable domain, filled in from reference TRBV19 and TRBJ1-5, reads DGGITQSPKYLFRKEGQNVTLSCEQNLNHDAMYWYRQDPGQGLRLIYYSQIVNDFQKGDIAEGYSVSREKKESFPLTVTSAQKNPTAFYLCASSANDRGNQPQHFGDGTRLSIL.

The V and J genes are TRBV6-2 or TRBV6-3 and TRBJ2-5; 9 bases match TRBD1. The germline gives CDR1 MNHEY, CDR2 SVGEGT. V gave up 6 bases and J gave up 5 bases; unmatched junction bases: 10. The CDR3 totals 15 residues. The CDR3 protein is CASSRPSTGGETQYF. The CDR3 nucleotides are TGTGCCAGCAGCCGACCCTCGACAGGGGGGGAGACCCAGTACTTC.

In DNA, the CDR3 is TGTGCCAGCAGCTTAGGAGCGGTACTCTACGAGCAGTACTTC. Protein sequence: CASSLGAVLYEQYF. The chain joins TRBV7-2 to TRBJ2-7, with a weak D call TRBD2 (5 bases). The CDR3 is 14 amino acids. V was trimmed by 1 base and J by 3 bases, leaving 10 bases between them. The V gene's germline CDR1 is SGHTA and CDR2 FQGNSA.

The chain is built from TRBV6-5 and TRBJ1-6, with D tentatively TRBD1 (6 bases). Germline lookup yields CDR1 MNHEY and CDR2 SVGAGI. The V end was cut by 6 bases, the J end by 7 bases, with 13 bases between. The CDR3 covers 14 residues. The CDR3 nucleotides are TGTGCCAGCAGAGGGGAAACAGGGAATTCACCCCTCCACTTT. It encodes CASRGETGNSPLHF.

The chain has TRBV3-1 (or the pseudogene TRBV3-2) and TRBJ1-3; 9 nucleotides align to TRBD1. Germline assignment: CDR1 LGHDT and CDR2 YNNKEL (reference sequence). Trimming cost V 3 bases and J 2 bases; bases outside gene matches: 2. The CDR3 spans 15 residues. Written as DNA, the CDR3 is TGTGCCAGCAGCCAGTGGACAGGGGCTGGAAACACCATATATTTT. It encodes CASSQWTGAGNTIYF.

This rearrangement joins TRBV5-1 to TRBJ1-6; 7 nucleotides align to TRBD1. Germline lookup yields CDR1 SGHRS and CDR2 YFSETQ. J lost 5 bases, V lost 4 bases, and 6 bases had no gene match. The CDR3 extends over 15 amino acids. DNA for the CDR3: TGCGCCAGCAGCAGGTCCGGGACAGATAATTCACCCCTCCACTTT. Protein: CASSRSGTDNSPLHF.